This TCR beta chain emerged from a study of B cell selection in AIRE deficiency. Between the trimmed V and J ends, which lost 4 bases and 2 bases, there was a span of 17 bases. The CDR3 has 16 residues. Germline-derived CDR1 and CDR2 are MGHDK and SYGVNS. Assay used: immunoSEQ multiplex PCR; TCRdb lists only in-frame clones, some missing. The sample includes 25,000 to 30,000 clones, about 95% of them seen just once. CD4+CD127+ cells were sorted as the conventional CD4 T cells. The source is a human donor in good health. The V call is TRBV25-1, the J call TRBJ1-1, with D maybe TRBD1 (5 bases). Sample: CD4+CD127+ conventional T cells sorted from PBMCs. CDR3 sequence (DNA): TGTGCCAGCAGTGGGGGTAGACAGAGGAGTAACACTGAAGCTTTCTTT. Translation gives CASSGGRQRSNTEAFF.